This TCR beta chain was sequenced in a study of OX40 agonist ivuxolimab in advanced cancers. The protocol was immunoSEQ multiplex PCR, while the TCRdb copy is restricted to in-frame clones and leaves out a portion. The data show 13,000 to 15,000 clones, about 93% seen once. Trimming removed 0 bases from V and 1 base from J, with 12 bases in between. The CDR3 is 16 residues long. The germline V gene has CDR1 MNHEY and CDR2 SVGAGI. Patients were ruled out by autoimmune disease history or systemic immunosuppression. This receptor was taken from an adult with an advanced solid tumor such as melanoma, head and neck, liver or kidney cancer. The sequenced sample was CD4+ or CD8+ T cells sorted from blood, obtained in a trial of the OX40 agonist ivuxolimab. The chain employs TRBV6-5 and TRBJ1-1; D is perhaps TRBD1 (5 bases). The CDR3 DNA sequence: TGTGCCAGCAGTTACTCCCAGGGATTTGCGAACACTGAAGCTTTCTTT. Translating it yields CASSYSQGFANTEAFF.